The clone carrying this T cell receptor (beta chain) showed up just a few times. Its antigen is not known. Unique molecular identifiers featured in each of the TCR beta cDNA libraries. Using its own MiXCR run on the PCR reads, TCRdb lists one record per CDR3 protein. This sample has some 690,000 distinct CDR3 sequences, with roughly 29% found just once. This sample was included in a study of post-analysis software for immune sequencing data. Study details: Clinical courses comprised relapsing-remitting, secondary progressive and progressive-relapsing multiple sclerosis.

Findings of the study overall: Roughly 5 TRBV segments, TRBV5-6, TRBV5-1 and TRBV20-1 among them, were found more frequent in patients than controls. Compared against controls, patients with multiple sclerosis displayed significantly lower normalized Chao1 diversity. Pronounced co-clustering by F measure was evident among identically batched samples.

V lost 3 bases and J lost 5; bases outside the gene matches: 12. The CDR3 length is 16 residues. Per germline, CDR1 SQVTM and CDR2 ANQGSEA. This clonotype originated in a girl under 18 with multiple sclerosis. This sequence joins TRBV29-1 and TRBJ2-3, with 9 bases fitting TRBD1. Sample: blood. CDR3 loop: CSVDSDRGNPKDTQYF. The CDR3 coding sequence is TGCAGCGTTGATTCCGACAGGGGGAACCCCAAAGATACGCAGTATTTT.